The text below deals with one T cell receptor (beta chain). This sample stems from a study of neoadjuvant anti-PD-1 for oral cavity cancer. TCRdb's copy holds only in-frame clones and misses some; the assay was immunoSEQ multiplex PCR. Among about 14,000 clones listed, around three quarters were seen once. Analysis of PBMCs was direct, with no culture step. Germline trimming cut 2 bases from V and 3 bases from J; bases unmatched to any gene: 1. The CDR3 is made up of 14 amino acids. Germline V gene sequence: CDR1 SGHRS, CDR2 YFSETQ. The starting material was PBMCs, obtained before nivolumab (anti-PD-1) treatment. The chain is built from TRBV5-1 and TRBJ1-4, with 7 bases lining up with TRBD1. The sequence was collected from a person aged 35-80 years with oral cavity squamous cell carcinoma. The CDR3 DNA reads TGCGCCAGCAGCTTACAGGGGTCTAATGAAAAACTGTTTTTT. Its translation is CASSLQGSNEKLFF.